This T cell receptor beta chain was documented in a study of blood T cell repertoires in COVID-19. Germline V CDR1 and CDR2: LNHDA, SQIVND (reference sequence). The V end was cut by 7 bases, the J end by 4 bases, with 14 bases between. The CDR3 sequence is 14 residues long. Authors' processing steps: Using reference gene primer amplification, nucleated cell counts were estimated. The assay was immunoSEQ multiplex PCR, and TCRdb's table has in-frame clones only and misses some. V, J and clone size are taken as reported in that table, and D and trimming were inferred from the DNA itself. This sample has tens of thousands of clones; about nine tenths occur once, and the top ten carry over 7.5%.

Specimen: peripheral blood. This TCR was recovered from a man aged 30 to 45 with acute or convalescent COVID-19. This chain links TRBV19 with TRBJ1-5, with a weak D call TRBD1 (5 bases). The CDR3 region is CASNAGHGNQPQHF. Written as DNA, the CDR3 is TGTGCCAGTAATGCCGGACACGGGAATCAGCCCCAGCATTTT.